Below are 11 T cell receptor beta chains sequenced from a single sample in a study of blood T cell repertoires in COVID-19. This table comes from immunoSEQ multiplex PCR, and its TCRdb copy is limited to in-frame clones, with some not included. The sample contains 200,000 to 250,000 clones, 82% of which appear only once. The material sequenced was peripheral blood. The receptors were sampled from a woman aged 80 or over with acute or convalescent COVID-19.

The chain uses TRBV19 and TRBJ1-4, with D unclear. Germline CDR1 LNHDA, CDR2 SQIVND (reference sequence). This CDR3 contains 15 residues. V lost 9 bases, J lost 0 bases, and 14 bases lay in between. Here the CDR3 reads CASKDEGSTNEKLFF. The CDR3 DNA sequence: TGTGCCAGCAAGGACGAGGGTTCAACTAATGAAAAACTGTTTTTT.

The chain employs TRBV6-1 and TRBJ1-2; possibly TRBD1 for D (6 bases). The CDR3 length is 15 residues. V was trimmed by 0 bases and J by 4 bases, leaving 12 bases between them. Germline V gene lookup returns CDR1 MNHNS and CDR2 SASEGT. The CDR3 sequence is CASSEARGIGYGYTF. In DNA, the CDR3 is TGTGCCAGCAGTGAAGCGAGGGGGATTGGCTATGGCTACACCTTC.

This clone was found a few times. The chain recombines TRBV14 with TRBJ1-6; TRBD1 might be the D (5 bases). The CDR3 consists of 15 residues. Trimming left V 0 bases short and J 9 bases short, with 12 bases between. CDR1 and CDR2 (germline): SGHDN, FVKESK. This CDR3 reads CASSQESQGRSPLHF. The CDR3 DNA is TGTGCCAGCAGCCAAGAATCCCAGGGTCGTTCACCCCTCCACTTT.

The V call is TRBV7-2, the J call TRBJ2-7, with D tentatively TRBD2 (5 bases). The germline V gene encodes CDR1 SGHTA and CDR2 FQGNSA. CDR3 length equals 15 residues. V was cut by 4 bases and J by 3 bases, with 16 bases left in between. The CDR3 DNA reads as TGTGCCAGCAGCTACCGCCTTTTGGGGAGCTACGAGCAGTACTTC. It yields the protein CASSYRLLGSYEQYF.

This rearrangement joins TRBV7-3 to TRBJ2-5; D is perhaps TRBD2 (7 bases). The CDR3 covers 14 residues. The V end was cut by 4 bases, the J end by 4 bases, with 13 bases between. Germline V gives CDR1 SGHTA, CDR2 FQGTGA. The CDR3 protein is CASSSAGGRETQYF. CDR3 coding DNA: TGTGCCAGCAGCTCGGCCGGGGGGCGAGAGACCCAGTACTTC.

The V gene is TRBV30, the J gene TRBJ1-1, with D perhaps matching TRBD1 (6 bases). CDR1 and CDR2 (germline): GTSNPN, SVGIG (reference sequence). The V end was cut by 0 bases, the J end by 0 bases, with 8 bases between. CDR3 size: 14 residues. The CDR3 DNA sequence: TGTGCCTGGAGTGTTGGACAGCTGAACACTGAAGCTTTCTTT. Translation gives CAWSVGQLNTEAFF. Full variable domain (remainder filled in from reference TRBV30 and TRBJ1-1): SQTIHQWPATLVQPVGSPLSLECTVEGTSNPNLYWYRQAAGRGLQLLFYSVGIGQISSEVPQNLSASRPQDRQFILSSKKLLLSDSGFYLCAWSVGQLNTEAFFGQGTRLTVV.

The chain links TRBV3-1 (or the pseudogene TRBV3-2) to TRBJ1-2, with D hard to call. Trimming removed 4 bases at V and 4 bases at J, with 13 bases between. The CDR3 spans 14 residues. CDR1 and CDR2 from the germline V gene are LGHDT and YNNKEL (reference sequence). In DNA, the CDR3 is TGTGCCAGCAGCCCTCAGACACCCTTCTATGGCTACACCTTC. It is translated as CASSPQTPFYGYTF.

The V and J genes are TRBV4-1 and TRBJ1-5; D possibly corresponds to TRBD1 (5 bases). The CDR3 is 15 amino acids. Germline V gene data show CDR1 as MGHRA and CDR2 as YSYEKL. V was cut by 6 bases and J by 0 bases, with 12 bases left in between. In DNA, the CDR3 is TGCGCCAGCAGACCTGACAGTTATAGCAATCAGCCCCAGCATTTT. Amino acids: CASRPDSYSNQPQHF.

This chain joins TRBV9 and TRBJ2-4; D perhaps matches TRBD1 (6 bases). The CDR3 consists of 15 residues. V lost 3 bases and J 1 base, leaving 11 bases between the germline ends. Germline V gives CDR1 SGDLS, CDR2 YYNGEE. CDR3: CASSASGVAKNIQYF. The CDR3 DNA reads as TGTGCCAGCAGCGCCTCAGGGGTCGCCAAAAACATTCAGTACTTC.

This clone was detected a few times. The chain uses TRBV7-9 and TRBJ1-1, with 7 bases lining up with TRBD1. CDR3 size: 13 residues. The germline V gene encodes CDR1 SEHNR and CDR2 FQNEAQ (reference sequence). After removal of 2 bases from V and 5 bases from J, the junction contained 2 bases not matched to a gene. Here the CDR3 reads CASSLSGGTEAFF. As DNA, the CDR3 is TGTGCCAGCAGCTTATCAGGGGGGACTGAAGCTTTCTTT.

The V and J genes are TRBV7-3 and TRBJ2-2; D is perhaps TRBD1 (6 bases). Germline V CDR1 and CDR2: SGHTA, FQGTGA. The CDR3 has 16 residues. V was shortened by 1 base and J by 4 bases, with 13 bases between the two germline ends. The CDR3 spells CASSLNAPGATGELFF. The DNA of the CDR3 is TGTGCCAGCAGCTTAAACGCCCCAGGGGCCACCGGGGAGCTGTTTTTT.